Listed below are T cell receptor beta chains from one sample, sequenced in a study of blood T cell repertoires in COVID-19. Sequencing was performed with immunoSEQ multiplex PCR; in TCRdb, only in-frame clones are kept and a portion is missing. Among more than 350,000 clones listed, around 89% were seen once. What was sequenced was peripheral blood. Receptors originate from a woman in her thirties with COVID-19, enrolled during active disease. The CDR3 runs from the conserved cysteine through the conserved F or W. D genes are given only for firm matches. For some rows the clone size is stated as once, few or many, or as a class when expanded; others skip it.

J gene,V gene,D gene,clone size,CDR3 protein,CDR3 DNA
TRBJ1-3,TRBV19,.,once,CASSPGGPGNTIYF,TGTGCCAGTAGTCCGGGAGGCCCTGGAAACACCATATATTTT
TRBJ2-1,TRBV13,TRBD2,.,CASSLGGTNNEQFF,TGTGCCAGCAGCTTAGGGGGGACTAACAATGAGCAGTTCTTC
TRBJ1-2,TRBV7-2,.,once,CASSFSNDAGSYTF,TGTGCCAGCAGCTTTAGTAACGACGCGGGTTCCTACACCTTC
TRBJ2-1,TRBV29-1,TRBD2,.,CTASYTVAGGIRASYNEQFF,TGCACAGCGTCCTACACCGTAGCGGGAGGCATCAGAGCGTCCTACAATGAGCAGTTCTTC
TRBJ1-5,TRBV19,TRBD1,.,CASSIPDRVYQPQHF,TGTGCCAGTAGTATACCGGACAGGGTTTATCAGCCCCAGCATTTT
TRBJ1-1,TRBV10-3,TRBD1,.,CAISESSGTGGGNTEAFF,TGTGCCATCAGTGAGTCCTCCGGGACAGGGGGCGGGAACACTGAAGCTTTCTTT
TRBJ2-1,TRBV14,TRBD2,.,CASSRRGLAGGNEQFF,TGTGCCAGCAGCCGAAGGGGACTAGCGGGAGGCAATGAGCAGTTCTTC
TRBJ2-1,TRBV5-5,.,.,CASSFGGTNNEQFF,TGTGCCAGCAGCTTTGGCGGGACCAACAATGAGCAGTTCTTC
TRBJ2-2,TRBV5-4,.,.,CASSLGGGANTGELFF,TGTGCCAGCAGCTTGGGGGGCGGCGCGAACACCGGGGAGCTGTTTTTT
TRBJ1-4,TRBV10-3,.,.,CAISETATNEKLFF,TGTGCCATCAGTGAGACTGCAACTAATGAAAAACTGTTTTTT
TRBJ2-5,TRBV28,.,.,CASSSSPGGKQETQYF,.
TRBJ2-6,TRBV6-1,.,.,CASSEALLAGANVLTF,TGTGCCAGCAGTGAAGCGCTCCTGGCCGGGGCCAACGTCCTGACTTTC
TRBJ2-3,TRBV10-1,.,.,CASSRTPASTDTQYF,TGCGCCAGCAGCAGGACACCGGCTAGCACAGATACGCAGTATTTT
TRBJ1-1,TRBV28,.,.,CASRSDIGSTEAFF,TGTGCCAGCAGGTCCGACATAGGATCCACTGAAGCTTTCTTT
TRBJ1-1,TRBV6-6,.,.,CASNSSPFMNTEAFF,TGTGCCAGCAACAGCAGCCCTTTTATGAACACTGAAGCTTTCTTT
TRBJ2-1,TRBV24-1,TRBD2,.,CATSDPASGRFDEQFF,TGTGCCACCAGTGACCCGGCCAGCGGGAGGTTCGATGAGCAGTTCTTC
TRBJ1-1,TRBV10-3,.,.,CAMAAPPDTEAFF,TGTGCCATGGCGGCCCCCCCGGACACTGAAGCTTTCTTT
TRBJ2-1,TRBV24-1,.,.,CATSDPGTKYNEQFF,TGTGCCACCAGTGATCCCGGGACAAAATACAATGAGCAGTTCTTC
TRBJ2-2,TRBV19,TRBD2,.,CASIAGEETGELFF,TGTGCCAGTATTGCGGGGGAAGAAACCGGGGAGCTGTTTTTT
TRBJ2-7,TRBV10-2,.,.,CASSAVQEYEQYF,TGCGCCAGCAGTGCTGTACAGGAATACGAGCAGTACTTC
TRBJ2-1,TRBV4-1,.,.,CASSQRIQAGNEQFF,TGCGCCAGCAGCCAGAGGATCCAGGCGGGGAATGAGCAGTTCTTC
TRBJ1-6,TRBV28,.,.,CASSSQNSPLHF,TGTGCCAGCAGTTCACAGAATTCACCCCTCCACTTT
TRBJ2-1,TRBV4-1,.,.,CASSQDRRPGVEQFF,TGCGCCAGCAGCCAAGATCGTCGCCCAGGGGTTGAGCAGTTCTTC
TRBJ2-1,TRBV20-1,TRBD2,.,CSASSSGAAYNEQFF,TGCAGTGCTAGTTCGAGCGGGGCCGCCTACAATGAGCAGTTCTTC
TRBJ2-5,TRBV19,TRBD1,.,CASSLTGHSETQYF,TGTGCCAGTAGTTTGACAGGGCATTCGGAGACCCAGTACTTC
TRBJ1-1,TRBV11-2,.,few,CASSSTVFRTEAFF,TGTGCCAGCAGCTCCACAGTATTTAGGACTGAAGCTTTCTTT
TRBJ1-1,TRBV2,.,.,CASTERRGVTEAFF,TGTGCCAGCACCGAAAGGCGGGGGGTAACTGAAGCTTTCTTT
TRBJ1-1,TRBV7-9,.,.,CASRLRSEAFF,TGTGCCAGCAGGTTACGGAGTGAAGCTTTCTTT
TRBJ2-1,TRBV10-3,TRBD2,.,CAIRETSGGNVYNEQFF,TGTGCCATCAGGGAGACTAGCGGGGGTAATGTCTACAATGAGCAGTTCTTC
TRBJ2-5,TRBV7-9,TRBD1,few,CASSLAGTGYETQYF,TGTGCCAGCAGCTTGGCCGGGACAGGGTATGAGACCCAGTACTTC
TRBJ1-1,TRBV27,.,.,CASSTQGNTEAFF,TGTGCCAGCAGTACACAGGGCAACACTGAAGCTTTCTTT
TRBJ1-5,TRBV5-6,.,.,CASSLGRDQPQHF,TGTGCCAGCAGCTTGGGCAGGGATCAGCCCCAGCATTTT
TRBJ2-1,TRBV6-5,TRBD1,.,CASSQGAEYNEQFF,TGTGCCAGCAGTCAGGGGGCTGAATACAATGAGCAGTTCTTC
TRBJ2-3,TRBV20-1,TRBD2,.,CSASGFSGGAPGTDTQYF,TGCAGTGCTAGTGGATTTAGCGGGGGGGCCCCGGGCACAGATACGCAGTATTTT
TRBJ2-2,TRBV7-7,TRBD1,.,CASSLSKDRDNTGELFF,TGTGCTAGCAGCTTATCAAAGGACAGGGACAACACCGGGGAGCTGTTTTTT
TRBJ2-2,TRBV13,TRBD1,few,CASSPTRLDRDGELFF,TGTGCCAGCAGCCCTACCCGCCTAGACAGGGACGGGGAGCTGTTTTTT
TRBJ2-2,TRBV5-6,.,.,CASSWRDAGHGELFF,TGTGCCAGCAGCTGGAGGGACGCAGGGCACGGGGAGCTGTTTTTT
TRBJ2-2,TRBV3-1/TRBV3-2,TRBD1,.,CASSQHNPSSTGQGDANTGELFF,TGTGCCAGCAGCCAACACAACCCCTCTTCGACAGGGCAGGGTGACGCGAACACCGGGGAGCTGTTTTTT
TRBJ2-3,TRBV28,TRBD2,.,CATLAGGRTDTQYF,TGTGCCACACTAGCGGGAGGTAGAACAGATACGCAGTATTTT
TRBJ2-7,TRBV20-1,.,few,CSASPMGLNSYEQYF,TGCAGTGCTAGTCCGATGGGACTCAACTCCTACGAGCAGTACTTC
TRBJ2-3,TRBV6-5,.,.,CASSSATSTDTQYF,TGTGCCAGCAGCTCCGCTACTAGCACAGATACGCAGTATTTT
TRBJ2-5,TRBV2,TRBD2,.,CASSERDLTSGRGYTGETQYF,TGTGCCAGCAGTGAAAGGGACCTAACTAGCGGGAGGGGGTACACCGGAGAGACCCAGTACTTC
TRBJ1-2,TRBV3-1/TRBV3-2,.,.,CASRAGNNYGYTF,TGTGCCAGCCGCGCGGGAAATAACTATGGCTACACCTTC
TRBJ1-3,TRBV6-5,.,.,CASRHEQNSGNTIYF,TGTGCCAGCAGGCACGAACAGAACTCTGGAAACACCATATATTTT
TRBJ1-3,TRBV5-8,TRBD1,once,CASSLGDSSGNTIYF,TGTGCCAGCAGCTTGGGGGACAGCTCTGGAAACACCATATATTTT
TRBJ2-2,TRBV10-3,.,.,CAISESGSHTGELFF,TGTGCCATCAGTGAGTCCGGGAGCCACACCGGGGAGCTGTTTTTT
TRBJ2-3,TRBV3-1/TRBV3-2,TRBD1,.,CASSTRQGSTDTQYF,TGTGCCAGCTCCACAAGACAGGGGAGCACAGATACGCAGTATTTT
TRBJ2-4,TRBV11-2,TRBD2,.,CASSLDLRLAGVAKNIQYF,TGTGCCAGCAGCTTAGATCTTAGACTAGCGGGGGTAGCCAAAAACATTCAGTACTTC
TRBJ1-1,TRBV7-2,.,.,CASSLGAGVVAFF,TGTGCCAGCAGCTTAGGGGCAGGCGTTGTAGCTTTCTTT
TRBJ1-3,TRBV11-2,.,.,CASSTDRSSGNTIYF,TGTGCCAGCAGCACCGATAGGAGTTCTGGAAACACCATATATTTT
TRBJ2-1,TRBV9,TRBD2,.,CASSVHEPGLATEQFF,TGTGCCAGCAGCGTCCACGAGCCGGGACTAGCGACTGAGCAGTTCTTC
TRBJ1-1,TRBV2,.,.,CASRTDRGGTEAFF,TGTGCCAGCAGGACGGACAGAGGGGGCACTGAAGCTTTCTTT
TRBJ1-3,TRBV30,.,.,CAWSRRGSGNTIYF,TGTGCCTGGAGTCGGCGGGGCTCTGGAAACACCATATATTTT
TRBJ1-5,TRBV4-3,TRBD1,.,CASSQAPTGGGQPQHF,TGCGCCAGCAGCCAGGCTCCCACAGGGGGCGGTCAGCCCCAGCATTTT
TRBJ2-2,TRBV28,.,once,CASRLLHNTGELFF,TGTGCCAGCAGGCTACTCCACAACACCGGGGAGCTGTTTTTT
TRBJ1-1,TRBV10-2,.,.,CASQLAGQNTEAFF,TGCGCCAGCCAATTGGCAGGTCAGAACACTGAAGCTTTCTTT
TRBJ2-7,TRBV28,.,.,CASSLEGSYEQYF,TGTGCCAGCAGTTTGGAGGGTTCCTACGAGCAGTACTTC
TRBJ2-1,TRBV19,TRBD2,.,CASSTTLAAIFSTNEQFF,TGTGCCAGTAGTACGACACTAGCGGCGATCTTCTCTACCAATGAGCAGTTCTTC
TRBJ1-2,TRBV28,.,once,CASSYGTSKNYGYTF,TGTGCCAGCAGTTATGGGACAAGTAAGAACTATGGCTACACCTTC
TRBJ2-3,TRBV28,.,.,CASSFRFQPLRLRTDTQYF,TGTGCCAGCAGTTTCCGGTTTCAGCCCCTCCGACTCCGCACAGATACGCAGTATTTT